This T cell receptor beta chain stems from a study of monozygotic twins with inflammatory bowel disease. The CDR3 has 15 residues. TCRdb reprocessed the 5' RACE reads and keeps a single row for each CDR3 protein, giving no DNA. The sample table includes under 350,000 distinct CDR3 sequences. For this clonotype: Its antigen is as yet unknown.

Study conclusions and caveats: Concordant and discordant twins showed no difference in repertoire similarity, possibly from limited power. People with IBD had fewer clonotypes in common with others than healthy twins did, especially with disease activity.

This chain joins TRBV12-3 or TRBV12-4 and TRBJ2-7; with no DNA, the TCRdb D assignment of TRBD2 cannot be verified. This TCR derives from a human donor with ulcerative colitis or Crohn's disease, or a healthy co-twin of an affected twin (not recorded which). Sequencing was performed on blood. The CDR3 spells CASSLGGRARYEQYF.